Below are 26 T cell receptor beta chains sequenced from a single sample in a study of neoadjuvant nivolumab and ipilimumab in lung cancer. Some clones are missing from TCRdb's copy, which holds only in-frame ones; the method was immunoSEQ multiplex PCR. The data contain some 18,000 clones, approximately 73% of them seen just once; the ten biggest clones take up roughly 7.1%. Sequences were derived from tumor tissue, sampled after neoadjuvant nivolumab, alone or with ipilimumab, at or shortly before surgery. These receptors were taken from an adult with non-small cell lung cancer.

The chain employs TRBV1 and TRBJ2-7; the table names TRBD1, a call not compared with the DNA. TRBV1 is noted as a pseudogene. The CDR3 runs 19 residues. This CDR3 is CTSSHPYRLPGHASYEQYF. The CDR3 nucleotides are TGCACCAGCAGCCACCCATACCGCTTACCGGGACACGCCTCCTACGAGCAGTACTTC.

The chain uses TRBV18 and TRBJ1-1; a possible D gene is TRBD1 (6 bases). The germline gives CDR1 KGHSH, CDR2 LQKENI. With 5 bases removed from V and 4 bases from J, the gap between germline ends came to 11 bases. The CDR3 runs to 13 residues. The CDR3 region has the DNA TGTGCCAGCTCAAAACAGGGCGGCACTGAAGCTTTCTTT. Translated: CASSKQGGTEAFF.

The chain is built from TRBV4-2 and TRBJ1-2, with 8 nucleotides matching TRBD1. J was trimmed by 8 bases and V by 5 bases; bases with no gene match: 10. The CDR3 is made up of 14 amino acids. Germline CDR1 LGHNA, CDR2 YNFKEQ. For the CDR3, the DNA is TGTGCCAGCAGCTCGGCGGGACAGGCCTACGGCTACACCTTC. Translating gives CASSSAGQAYGYTF.

The chain employs TRBV19 and TRBJ1-5, with D uncertain. V dropped 2 bases and J dropped 4 bases, with 9 bases sitting between them. CDR1 and CDR2 from the germline V gene are LNHDA and SQIVND (reference sequence). CDR3 length: 14 amino acids. The CDR3 here is CASSIWGVNQPQHF. The CDR3 DNA sequence: TGTGCCAGTAGTATATGGGGAGTTAATCAGCCCCAGCATTTT. The whole variable domain, remainder taken from reference TRBV19 and TRBJ1-5, is DGGITQSPKYLFRKEGQNVTLSCEQNLNHDAMYWYRQDPGQGLRLIYYSQIVNDFQKGDIAEGYSVSREKKESFPLTVTSAQKNPTAFYLCASSIWGVNQPQHFGDGTRLSIL.

The chain uses TRBV5-4 and TRBJ1-1; 8 bases fit TRBD1. The CDR3 length is 17 residues. Losses at the gene ends were 5 bases for V and 0 bases for J; bases not matched to a gene: 12. CDR1 is SGHNT and CDR2 is YYREEE in the germline V gene (reference sequence). This chain's CDR3 is CASSNFRGQDMNTEAFF. The CDR3 region has the DNA TGTGCCAGCAGTAATTTCAGGGGGCAAGACATGAACACTGAAGCTTTCTTT.

This rearrangement joins TRBV5-6 to TRBJ2-3; TRBD1 aligns across 7 bases. Germline lookup yields CDR1 SGHDT and CDR2 YYEEEE. Trimming cost V 0 bases and J 13 bases; bases outside gene matches: 5. The length of the CDR3 is 12 residues. The CDR3 here is CASSLAFTGEYF. CDR3 in DNA: TGTGCCAGCAGCTTGGCTTTTACAGGGGAGTATTTT.

The CDR3: CASSLFGTAGELFF. Written as DNA, the CDR3 is TGTGCCAGCAGTTTATTCGGGACAGCCGGGGAGCTGTTTTTT. The rearrangement links TRBV27 to TRBJ2-2; 7 nucleotides line up with TRBD1. CDR3 size: 14 residues. The ends lost 1 base at V and 6 bases at J; junction bases unmatched: 2. The V gene's germline CDR1 is MNHEY and CDR2 SMNVEV (reference sequence).

This rearrangement joins TRBV4-1 to TRBJ2-7; TRBD1 is a possible D gene (5 bases). This CDR3 is built from 16 residues. Trimming cost V 4 bases and J 1 base, with 17 bases left between them. Germline CDR1 is MGHRA and CDR2 is YSYEKL. In DNA, the CDR3 is TGCGCCAGCAGCCCCACTGGCGACAGCCGATCCTACGAGCAGTACTTC. It encodes CASSPTGDSRSYEQYF.

V usage is TRBV2 and J usage is TRBJ2-7; tentative D call: TRBD1 (6 bases). The CDR3 spans 14 residues. The ends were cut back, 8 bases at V and 7 bases at J, with 21 bases in the middle. From germline, CDR1 is SNHLY and CDR2 FYNNEI. CDR3 loop: CASDRGQPFAEQYF. CDR3 bases: TGTGCCAGCGATAGAGGACAGCCCTTCGCAGAGCAGTACTTC.

This chain uses TRBV29-1 with TRBJ2-2; weak D call: TRBD2 (6 bases). The CDR3 totals 15 residues. The germline V gene encodes CDR1 SQVTM and CDR2 ANQGSEA. The V and J ends lost 4 bases and 7 bases respectively, with 19 bases between them. CDR3 coding DNA: TGCAGCGTTGGCCTAACGGGAGCCGAGGGCGGGGAGCTGTTTTTT. The encoded protein is CSVGLTGAEGGELFF.

The CDR3 spells CSVGRWGSEQYF. The CDR3 nucleotides read TGCAGCGTTGGTCGATGGGGCAGCGAGCAGTACTTC. The chain couples TRBV29-1 to TRBJ2-7, with D maybe TRBD1 (5 bases). CDR1 SQVTM and CDR2 ANQGSEA come from the germline V gene. The CDR3 totals 12 residues. V lost 4 bases, J lost 6 bases, and 13 bases lay in between.

J is TRBJ1-5 and V is TRBV2; 9 nucleotides agree with TRBD1. J gave up 11 bases and V 0 bases, and 5 bases lay outside the gene matches. The CDR3 is 14 residues long. The germline V gene has CDR1 SNHLY and CDR2 FYNNEI. CDR3 in amino acids: CASSEAGTGSTQHF. CDR3 nucleotides: TGTGCCAGCAGTGAAGCGGGGACAGGGTCGACCCAGCATTTT.

This clone has more than one count but fewer than ten. This chain connects TRBV27 to TRBJ2-7; 8 bases align to TRBD1. CDR1 MNHEY and CDR2 SMNVEV come from the germline V gene (reference sequence). V was pared by 6 bases and J by 7 bases, with 11 bases of the junction left unmatched. The CDR3 spans 14 residues. The CDR3 DNA follows: TGTGCCAGCAGCTATCAGGGGGCCCAGGGGGAGCAGTACTTC. The encoded protein is CASSYQGAQGEQYF.

This clone was detected a few times. J is TRBJ2-1 and V is TRBV20-1, with a possible D match to TRBD2 (6 bases). The germline gives CDR1 DFQATT, CDR2 SNEGSKA (reference sequence). The CDR3 contains 11 residues. Trimming shortened V by 5 bases and J by 4 bases, and 6 bases separated the two germline ends. The CDR3 spells CSAGTYNEQFF. Here the CDR3 DNA reads TGCAGTGCTGGGACTTACAATGAGCAGTTCTTC.

This clone was observed a few times. The chain employs TRBV5-1 and TRBJ1-1; 7 bases match TRBD1. Trimming took 4 bases from V and 2 from J; bases not matched to a gene: 5. There are 14 residues in the CDR3. Germline V gene sequence: CDR1 SGHRS, CDR2 YFSETQ. The CDR3 DNA follows: TGCGCCAGCAGCACGTCAGGGGGAAACACTGAAGCTTTCTTT. Translation: CASSTSGGNTEAFF.

The chain couples TRBV14 to TRBJ2-1; the match to TRBD2 covers 7 bases. CDR1 and CDR2 (germline): SGHDN, FVKESK. The V and J ends lost 3 bases and 9 bases, in that order; junction bases with no gene match: 14. The CDR3 is 16 amino acids. The CDR3 region is CASSHSRRAGALEQFF. The CDR3 DNA reads TGTGCCAGCAGCCACTCTCGGAGGGCGGGAGCGCTTGAGCAGTTCTTC.

The sample holds one count of this clone. V usage is TRBV27 and J usage is TRBJ1-1, with D tentatively TRBD1 (5 bases). The V gene lost 3 bases and the J gene lost 1 base, with 12 bases spanning the gap. The V gene's germline CDR1 is MNHEY and CDR2 SMNVEV (reference sequence). The CDR3 length is 15 residues. The CDR3 DNA is TGTGCCAGCAGTTTGATGGGGACCGCGAACACTGAAGCTTTCTTT. This translates into CASSLMGTANTEAFF.

The gene calls are TRBV18 and TRBJ1-3; D is unresolved. This CDR3 spans 14 amino acids. The germline CDR1 and CDR2 sequences are KGHSH and LQKENI. V lost 2 bases, J lost 4 bases, and 9 bases lay in between. The CDR3 loop reads CASSPSVLGNTIYF. The CDR3 bases are TGTGCCAGCTCACCATCGGTGTTGGGAAACACCATATATTTT.

The genes are TRBV5-1 and TRBJ1-3, with D perhaps matching TRBD1 (6 bases). V gave up 0 bases and J gave up 0 bases, with 13 bases separating them. Germline V gene lookup returns CDR1 SGHRS and CDR2 YFSETQ. CDR3 length: 17 amino acids. The CDR3 bases are TGCGCCAGCAGCTTGGACCCTGACAGGCTCTCTGGAAACACCATATATTTT. Its translation is CASSLDPDRLSGNTIYF.

The chain links TRBV19 to TRBJ2-7, with TRBD2 matching over 13 bases. The CDR3 sequence is 16 residues long. The junction had 5 bases not matched to a gene; V was cut back by 0 bases and J by 6 bases. The germline V gene has CDR1 LNHDA and CDR2 SQIVND (reference sequence). The CDR3 reads CASSIDRGLAGAEQYF. DNA for the CDR3: TGTGCCAGTAGTATAGATCGCGGACTAGCGGGAGCCGAGCAGTACTTC.

The chain uses TRBV30 and TRBJ2-1; no firm D call. With 0 bases removed from V and 8 bases from J, the gap between germline ends came to 5 bases. Germline lookup yields CDR1 GTSNPN and CDR2 SVGIG (reference sequence). The CDR3 sequence is 11 residues long. CDR3 protein: CAWSVEDEQFF. The CDR3 DNA is TGTGCCTGGAGTGTCGAGGATGAGCAGTTCTTC.

By sample fraction, this clone is large. The rearrangement joins TRBV11-2 to TRBJ2-3; 7 bases are shared with TRBD2. Germline V gives CDR1 SGHAT, CDR2 FQNNGV. The length of the CDR3 is 15 residues. V shed 1 base, J shed 3 bases, and the junction held 4 bases outside the gene matches. The DNA of the CDR3 is TGTGCCAGCAGCTTAGGGGACTATTCTACAGATACGCAGTATTTT. Translation: CASSLGDYSTDTQYF.

The chain uses TRBV10-1 and TRBJ2-5; the D gene is possibly TRBD1 (5 bases). The CDR3 loop spans 15 amino acids. Trimming removed 0 bases at V and 5 bases at J, with 13 bases between. CDR1 WNHNN and CDR2 SYGVQD come from the germline V gene (reference sequence). The CDR3 DNA follows: TGCGCCAGCAGTGAGTCTGGGCTTGGACACGAGACCCAGTACTTC. It codes for CASSESGLGHETQYF.

The chain links TRBV7-9 to TRBJ2-7; D uncertain. V lost 1 base and J lost 5, with 9 bases in between. Germline V gene sequence: CDR1 SEHNR, CDR2 FQNEAQ (reference sequence). This CDR3 spans 13 amino acids. The CDR3 loop is CASSLGRMDEQYF. The CDR3 nucleotides read TGTGCCAGCAGCTTAGGACGTATGGACGAGCAGTACTTC.

J is TRBJ1-2 and V is TRBV30, with no clear D. Trimming removed 2 bases from V and 8 bases from J, with 9 bases in between. The CDR3 spans 11 residues. Germline V gene lookup returns CDR1 GTSNPN and CDR2 SVGIG (reference sequence). CDR3 nucleotides: TGTGCCTGGAGTAACGCGGGAGGCTACACCTTC. This codes for CAWSNAGGYTF.

The chain combines TRBV5-1 with TRBJ2-3; no clear D. V was pared by 0 bases and J by 6 bases, with 14 bases between. Per germline, CDR1 SGHRS and CDR2 YFSETQ. CDR3 length: 15 amino acids. For the CDR3, the DNA is TGCGCCAGCAGCTTGGGGCTGCCTACTCTGGATACGCAGTATTTT. This sequence encodes CASSLGLPTLDTQYF.